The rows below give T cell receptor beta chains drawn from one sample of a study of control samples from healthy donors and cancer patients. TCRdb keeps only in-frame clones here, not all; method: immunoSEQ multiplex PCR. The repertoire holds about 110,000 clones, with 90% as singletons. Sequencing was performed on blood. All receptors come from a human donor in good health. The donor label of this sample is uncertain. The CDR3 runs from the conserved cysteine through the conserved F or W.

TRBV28 CASRDGPYEQYF
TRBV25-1 CASSPNWGVGGYTF
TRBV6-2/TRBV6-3 CASSLLAGLADTQYF
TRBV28 CASSSHTGEFSNQPQHF
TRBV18 CASSPPGQGGSVVF
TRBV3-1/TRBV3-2 CASSQHGGAGETQYF
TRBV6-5 CASSYKQGLNTEAFF
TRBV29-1 CSVEGRLADNTDTQYF
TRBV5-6 CASSPTGTGAETQYF
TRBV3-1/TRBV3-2 CASSRNWNTEAFF
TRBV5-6 CASSLPGTRQFF
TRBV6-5 CATVGGAGTDTQYF
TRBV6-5 CASSYKGSRWPDTQYF
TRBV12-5 CASGLGVTQETQYF
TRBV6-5 CASSYSGAGANVLTF